This T cell receptor (beta chain) is from a study of regulatory T cells in long-lasting Graves disease. Study at large: For under 3 months, newly diagnosed Graves' patients had been taking antithyroid drugs. General study points: A limited number of samples was an acknowledged limitation. There were preferences for TRBV28, TRBJ1-2 and TRBJ2-5 in persistent disease.

This CDR3 spans 14 amino acids. The V segment lost 1 base and the J segment 3 bases; nucleotides outside the gene matches: 3. In germline, CDR1 is LGHNT, CDR2 FRNRAP. The time point here: newly diagnosed GD, antithyroid drugs for less than 3 months. Making the TCR library involved RNA that had been extracted from PBMCs. Combining iRepertoire HTBI primers with Arm-PCR of CDR3 regions, the authors built TCR beta libraries. As processed by the authors: Taken together, the samples had around 60 TRBV and 14 TRBJ segments identified. Using its own MiXCR run on the multiplex PCR reads, TCRdb lists one record per CDR3 protein. The V and J calls shown here were made by TCRdb, not taken from the authors' results. This sample has over 500,000 distinct CDR3 sequences, with more than 15% found just once. To note about this clonotype: The antigen remains unidentified.

The same specimen was also included in a second study, on T cells in Graves' hyperthyroidism and ophthalmopathy.

The source is a young man with Graves disease. V and J are TRBV12-5 and TRBJ2-7; 7 bases are shared with TRBD1. The sample consisted of peripheral blood mononuclear cells (PBMCs), taken at new diagnosis, from a patient treated with antithyroid drugs. The CDR3: CASGLGTGDYEQYF. Written as DNA, the CDR3 is TGTGCTAGTGGTTTGGGTACAGGGGACTACGAGCAGTACTTC.